One sample yielded the 4 T cell receptor beta chains listed below, sequenced in a study of patients and donors after allogeneic stem cell transplantation. TCRdb used MiXCR to reprocess the RT-PCR reads, holding one entry per CDR3 protein. The sample lists about 960,000 distinct CDR3 sequences; about a sixth were seen once. Sequenced input: blood, either unsorted or a sorted T cell fraction (not recorded which). These receptor sequences come from a human donor who was either an allogeneic HSCT recipient or a stem cell or donor lymphocyte infusion donor (not recorded which). It is not recorded whose cells these are; they may come from a transplant donor.

This clonotype was counted a few times. The chain has TRBV5-1 and TRBJ2-6, with D uncertain. The length of the CDR3 is 16 residues. Trimming cost V 0 bases and J 3 bases, with 10 bases left between them. The germline gives CDR1 SGHRS, CDR2 YFSETQ. As DNA, the CDR3 is TGCGCCAGCAGCTTGGTTTCGGTCCGTGGGGCCAACGTCCTGACTTTC. As protein: CASSLVSVRGANVLTF.

The chain uses TRBV24-1 and TRBJ2-7, with TRBD2 matching over 7 bases. The junction had 9 bases not matched to a gene; V was cut back by 9 bases and J by 5 bases. CDR3 size: 13 residues. Germline values: CDR1 KGHDR, CDR2 SFDVKD. CDR3 DNA: TGTGCCACCTCTAGGCGGACTAGTAACGAGCAGTACTTC. Amino acids: CATSRRTSNEQYF.

This clonotype was picked up a small number of times. The rearrangement uses TRBV27 and TRBJ2-2; D might be TRBD2 (5 bases). V was trimmed by 2 bases and J by 4 bases, leaving 11 bases between them. CDR1 MNHEY and CDR2 SMNVEV come from the germline V gene (reference sequence). CDR3 length: 15 amino acids. CDR3 loop: CASSLKGRGTGELFF. In DNA form, the CDR3 reads TGTGCCAGCAGTTTAAAGGGTCGGGGCACCGGGGAGCTGTTTTTT.

This clonotype was recorded a few times. A read error may produce the germline difference seen at one junction end. The rearrangement uses TRBV2 and TRBJ1-4; no reliable D call. The CDR3 runs 14 residues. Germline V gene lookup returns CDR1 SNHLY and CDR2 FYNNEI. DNA for the CDR3: TGTGCCAGCAGTGAGCGGAGGGTCTGGGAAAAACTGCTTTTT. It yields the protein CASSERRVWEKLLF.